One and the same sample provided the 30 T cell receptor beta chains below, sequenced in a study of blood T cells in healthy people across ages. Primed by a sample-barcoded 5' primer and a J-beta primer mix, a second PCR proceeded for roughly 6 to 12 cycles. MiXCR was run by TCRdb on the 5' RACE reads, yielding one entry per CDR3 protein. The sample contains hundreds of thousands of distinct CDR3 sequences, under 55% of which appear only once. Sequencing was done on a sample of blood. Receptor source: a man aged 60 to 69 in good health.

This chain links TRBV6-5 with TRBJ1-6; 7 bases map to TRBD1. This CDR3 has 15 residues. V lost 8 bases, J lost 2 bases, and 6 bases stayed unmatched. The germline CDR1 and CDR2 sequences are MNHEY and SVGAGI. The CDR3 coding sequence is TGTGCCAGCTCCCGACAGGGCCCCTATAATTCACCCCTCCACTTT. It translates to CASSRQGPYNSPLHF.

This rearrangement joins TRBV28 to TRBJ2-7; 7 nucleotides match TRBD1. The V segment lost 8 bases and the J segment 3 bases; nucleotides outside the gene matches: 4. The CDR3 totals 12 residues. Germline CDR1 and CDR2: MDHEN and SYDVKM. CDR3 protein: CASQTGVYEQYF. Written as DNA, the CDR3 is TGTGCCAGCCAAACAGGGGTCTACGAGCAGTACTTC.

The genes are TRBV7-2 and TRBJ1-6; TRBD1 agrees at 9 bases. V dropped 7 bases and J dropped 6; count of bases not matched to a gene: 7. Germline CDR1 reads SGHTA; CDR2 reads FQGNSA. This CDR3 has 15 residues. CDR3 region: CASNQQGAGNSPLHF. In DNA form, the CDR3 reads TGTGCCAGCAACCAACAGGGGGCTGGTAATTCACCCCTCCACTTT.

This clonotype was seen more than once but under ten times. This sequence joins TRBV20-1 and TRBJ2-7; 9 positions agree with TRBD1. Germline V gene sequence: CDR1 DFQATT, CDR2 SNEGSKA (reference sequence). V shed 3 bases, J shed 0 bases, and the junction held 6 bases outside the gene matches. The CDR3 covers 15 residues. The CDR3 DNA sequence: TGCAGTGCTAGGGAGACAGGGGGTATCTCCTACGAGCAGTACTTC. It encodes CSARETGGISYEQYF.

This clonotype appeared a few times. The J gene is TRBJ2-4, the V gene TRBV20-1; TRBD1 is a possible D gene (6 bases). Germline-derived CDR1 and CDR2 are DFQATT and SNEGSKA (reference sequence). Deletions cut 6 bases from V and 0 bases from J, with 15 bases between. The CDR3 spans 15 residues. The CDR3 sequence: CSARDTLLAKNIQYF. The CDR3 DNA reads as TGCAGTGCAAGGGACACCTTACTAGCCAAAAACATTCAGTACTTC.

This clonotype appeared a few times. J is TRBJ2-5 and V is TRBV24-1; 11 nucleotides line up with TRBD2. This CDR3 region has 18 residues. CDR1 and CDR2 (germline): KGHDR, SFDVKD. V was pared by 7 bases and J by 0 bases, with 12 bases of the junction left unmatched. In nucleotides, the CDR3 is TGTGCCACCAGGTTCTCTAGCGGGGGGCCGACATACCAAGAGACCCAGTACTTC. Translation gives CATRFSSGGPTYQETQYF.

In its sample, this clonotype was seen many times. The chain recombines TRBV27 with TRBJ1-2; D is perhaps TRBD1 (6 bases). V was shortened by 6 bases and J by 7 bases, with 15 bases between the two germline ends. This CDR3 is built from 13 residues. The germline V gene has CDR1 MNHEY and CDR2 SMNVEV (reference sequence). In DNA form, the CDR3 reads TGTGCCAGCAGGAGAGGGGGATCCGGTGGCTACACCTTC. It encodes CASRRGGSGGYTF.

This clonotype turned up a few times. The chain combines TRBV11-3 with TRBJ2-5; TRBD2 matches at 7 bases. The length of the CDR3 is 15 residues. The V gene end was trimmed by 3 bases and the J gene end by 0 bases; junction bases not matched to a gene: 4. Germline CDR1 SGHNT, CDR2 YENEEA. The CDR3 DNA sequence: TGTGCCAGCAGCTTTAGCGGGCGGTACCAAGAGACCCAGTACTTC. As protein: CASSFSGRYQETQYF.

V usage is TRBV6-5 and J usage is TRBJ2-6; D uncertain. CDR1 and CDR2 from the germline V gene are MNHEY and SVGAGI. CDR3 length equals 13 residues. CDR3: CATSPRGANVLTF. The CDR3 nucleotides are TGTGCGACTTCACCGAGGGGGGCCAACGTCCTGACTTTC.

The V call is TRBV5-6, the J call TRBJ1-2; 7 nucleotides agree with TRBD1. With 4 bases clipped from V and 8 bases from J, the junction kept 11 bases outside the gene matches. Per the germline V gene, CDR1 is SGHDT and CDR2 is YYEEEE. The CDR3 consists of 14 residues. The DNA for the CDR3 is TGTGCCAGCAGCCGAGCCGGGACAGCTCCGGGCTACACCTTC. As protein: CASSRAGTAPGYTF.

This clonotype was counted only a few times. This sequence joins TRBV4-3 and TRBJ2-7, with 12 nucleotides matching TRBD2. Germline CDR1 LGHNA, CDR2 YSLEER. V lost 0 bases to trimming and J lost 3 bases; unmatched junction nucleotides: 3. The CDR3 sequence is 16 residues long. The CDR3 sequence is CASSQDPSGGGYEQYF. The CDR3 coding sequence is TGCGCCAGCAGCCAAGATCCTAGCGGGGGGGGCTACGAGCAGTACTTC.

This clonotype was found a few times. The CDR3 reads CASSQGATGGLEGYTF. CDR3 in DNA: TGTGCCAGCAGCCAAGGTGCGACAGGAGGTCTGGAAGGCTACACCTTC. The chain carries TRBV3-1 and TRBJ1-2, with D possibly TRBD1 on 6 matching bases. Germline V gene data show CDR1 as LGHDT and CDR2 as YNNKEL (reference sequence). The CDR3 length is 16 residues. Between the trimmed V and J ends, which lost 1 base and 8 bases, there was a span of 20 bases.

The CDR3 sequence: CASSPFNSQEGLAAMFRETQYF. CDR3 coding DNA: TGTGCCAGCTCACCTTTCAACAGTCAGGAGGGACTAGCGGCTATGTTTCGGGAGACCCAGTACTTC. V gene TRBV18 combines with J gene TRBJ2-5, with 11 bases fitting TRBD2. The CDR3 covers 22 residues. Germline CDR1 is KGHSH and CDR2 is LQKENI. V lost 3 bases and J lost 5; bases outside the gene matches: 26.

V gene TRBV30 combines with J gene TRBJ2-7; D is perhaps TRBD2 (6 bases). The V end was cut by 2 bases, the J end by 3 bases, with 11 bases between. CDR1 is GTSNPN, CDR2 SVGIG, per germline (reference sequence). The CDR3 has 13 residues. CDR3 residues: CAWSPGLNYEQYF. CDR3 nucleotide sequence: TGTGCCTGGAGTCCGGGACTTAACTACGAGCAGTACTTC.

The chain is built from TRBV20-1 and TRBJ2-1; tentative D call: TRBD2 (6 bases). Looked up from germline, CDR1 is DFQATT and CDR2 is SNEGSKA (reference sequence). V dropped 4 bases and J dropped 2 bases, with 15 bases sitting between them. The length of the CDR3 is 15 residues. CDR3 sequence: CSATAAGRAYNEQFF. The CDR3 DNA reads as TGCAGTGCTACCGCGGCGGGGCGAGCCTACAATGAGCAGTTCTTC.

The rearrangement joins TRBV7-6 to TRBJ2-5, with 7 positions matching TRBD1. The V and J ends lost 4 bases and 6 bases, in that order; junction bases with no gene match: 11. The CDR3 consists of 15 residues. Germline CDR1 is SGHVS and CDR2 is FNYEAQ. The DNA of the CDR3 is TGTGCCAGCAGCTCGCTAGGGGGCAGGGAACAGACCCAGTACTTC. Residues: CASSSLGGREQTQYF.

This clonotype was recorded only once. This rearrangement joins TRBV5-1 to TRBJ2-2; 14 bases are shared with TRBD2. With 5 bases clipped from V and 4 bases from J, the junction kept 4 bases outside the gene matches. Looked up from germline, CDR1 is SGHRS and CDR2 is YFSETQ. This CDR3 is 16 amino acids long. In DNA form, the CDR3 reads TGCGCCAGCAGTGGACTAGCGGGGGGCCGCACCGGGGAGCTGTTTTTT. It yields the protein CASSGLAGGRTGELFF.

The chain has TRBV12-3 or TRBV12-4 and TRBJ2-2; D unresolved. The V gene lost 2 bases and the J gene lost 0 bases, with 10 bases spanning the gap. This CDR3 is built from 16 residues. The chain's CDR3 is CASSLLGGPNTGELFF. The CDR3 DNA sequence: TGTGCCAGCAGTTTATTAGGCGGACCGAACACCGGGGAGCTGTTTTTT.

The chain carries TRBV20-1 and TRBJ1-6; 7 bases are shared with TRBD1. The CDR3 is made up of 16 amino acids. J was trimmed by 9 bases and V by 0 bases; bases with no gene match: 11. The germline gives CDR1 DFQATT, CDR2 SNEGSKA (reference sequence). The CDR3, as DNA: TGCAGTGCTAGAGAGACAGGGACCCCTGGGAGTTCACCCCTCCACTTT. Translated: CSARETGTPGSSPLHF.

This chain uses TRBV7-9 with TRBJ1-2; unclear D gene. Germline V gives CDR1 SEHNR, CDR2 FQNEAQ (reference sequence). V was clipped by 5 bases and J by 4 bases, with 8 bases between them. The CDR3 covers 12 residues. The CDR3 sequence: CASSTNSYGYTF. The CDR3 coding sequence is TGTGCCAGCAGCACAAACAGCTATGGCTACACCTTC.

V and J are TRBV28 and TRBJ2-5; perhaps TRBD1 as D (6 bases). The CDR3 runs 14 residues. The germline CDR1 and CDR2 sequences are MDHEN and SYDVKM. Trimming cost V 5 bases and J 5 bases, with 15 bases left between them. The CDR3 DNA reads as TGTGCCAGCAGTACCCCAGGGGTCCGGGAGACCCAGTACTTC. This translates into CASSTPGVRETQYF.

This clonotype was detected a few times. This sequence joins TRBV4-1 and TRBJ2-7, with TRBD2 identical over 9 bases. The CDR3 spans 16 residues. Germline CDR1 MGHRA, CDR2 YSYEKL. The junction had 3 bases not matched to a gene; V was cut back by 0 bases and J by 0 bases. CDR3 in amino acids: CASSQDPSGTSYEQYF. Written as DNA, the CDR3 is TGCGCCAGCAGCCAAGACCCTAGCGGGACCTCCTACGAGCAGTACTTC.

The chain has TRBV12-3 or TRBV12-4 and TRBJ2-3; D is uncertain. This CDR3 spans 13 amino acids. Trimming cost V 3 bases and J 3 bases, with 7 bases left between them. CDR3 loop: CASSFIETDTQYF. The CDR3 DNA sequence: TGTGCCAGCAGTTTCATCGAGACAGATACGCAGTATTTT.

This chain links TRBV7-9 with TRBJ1-6, with D unclear. Germline V gives CDR1 SEHNR, CDR2 FQNEAQ (reference sequence). The CDR3 extends over 16 amino acids. With 5 bases removed from V and 9 bases from J, the gap between germline ends came to 20 bases. CDR3 nucleotides: TGTGCCAGCAGCAACCAGCTCACGATGGTGGCTTCACCCCTCCACTTT. Translation gives CASSNQLTMVASPLHF.

This chain joins TRBV4-3 and TRBJ2-2; D unclear. The V end lost 0 bases, the J end lost 7 bases, and 15 bases lay between the germline ends. This CDR3 is 16 amino acids long. Germline V gene lookup returns CDR1 LGHNA and CDR2 YSLEER. DNA for the CDR3: TGCGCCAGCAGCCAAGAGGTGGCAGATAGCATCGGGGAGCTGTTTTTT. It is translated as CASSQEVADSIGELFF.

This clonotype appeared many times. One end of the junction varies from germline; a read error may be responsible. The chain has TRBV5-1 and TRBJ2-5; D possibly corresponds to TRBD2 (5 bases). The CDR3 consists of 13 residues. Germline CDR1 is SGHRS and CDR2 is YFSETQ. CDR3 protein: CASSLGSQETQYF. As DNA, the CDR3 is TGTGCCAGCAGTTTGGGGAGCCAAGAGACCCAGTACTTC.

CDR3 coding DNA: TGTGCCAGCAGTGAATACGGACAAACGGTAAATTCACCCCTCCACTTT. Translating gives CASSEYGQTVNSPLHF. The chain employs TRBV25-1 and TRBJ1-6; D perhaps matches TRBD1 (5 bases). In germline, CDR1 is MGHDK, CDR2 SYGVNS. This CDR3 region has 16 residues. The V gene lost 0 bases and the J gene lost 7 bases, with 13 bases spanning the gap.

CDR3 residues: CASSGRTGRFREQYF. CDR3 DNA sequence: TGCGCCAGCAGCGGCCGGACAGGGAGGTTTCGTGAGCAGTACTTC. The J gene is TRBJ2-7, the V gene TRBV5-1, with 8 bases aligning to TRBD1. The germline V gene encodes CDR1 SGHRS and CDR2 YFSETQ. CDR3 length equals 15 residues. Trimming cost V 4 bases and J 7 bases; bases outside gene matches: 13.

The J gene is TRBJ2-5, the V gene TRBV6-5, with D possibly TRBD2 on 7 matching bases. The CDR3 loop spans 16 amino acids. CDR1 and CDR2 (germline): MNHEY, SVGAGI. V lost 0 bases and J lost 5, with 16 bases in between. CDR3 sequence reads: CASSYSSSGGWETQYF. In DNA form, the CDR3 reads TGTGCCAGCAGTTACTCTTCCTCGGGGGGCTGGGAGACCCAGTACTTC.

The chain joins TRBV7-8 to TRBJ2-7; TRBD2 matches at 12 bases. In germline, CDR1 is SGHVS, CDR2 FQNEAQ. The ends lost 6 bases at V and 6 bases at J; junction bases unmatched: 12. The CDR3 runs to 16 residues. CDR3 nucleotide sequence: TGTGCCAGCAGGCCACTAGCGGGGGGTTTCGTTTCCGAGCAGTACTTC. Translated, it gives CASRPLAGGFVSEQYF.